This passage covers 12 T cell receptor beta chains from one sample sequenced in a study of T-cell reconstitution after alpha-beta-depleted transplantation in children. Construction of the TCRbeta library involved unique molecular identifiers. TCRdb recomputed calls from the PCR reads with MiXCR, one row per CDR3 protein. The sample has hundreds of thousands of distinct CDR3 sequences, 23% seen once. Sequenced material: PBMCs, mostly from graft donor cells, taken 360 days after TCRalphabeta/CD19-depleted stem cell transplant. The receptor source for this set is a boy under two years old who had a stem cell transplant for acute myeloid leukemia, so the T cells may come from the graft donor.

This clonotype came up many times. The chain is built from TRBV12-3 or TRBV12-4 and TRBJ2-7; the match to TRBD2 covers 7 bases. J was trimmed by 2 bases and V by 9 bases; bases with no gene match: 4. This CDR3 spans 12 amino acids. This chain's CDR3 is CASRAGPYEQYF. The CDR3 DNA follows: TGTGCCAGTAGAGCGGGGCCCTACGAGCAGTACTTC.

This clonotype was detected many times. This chain connects TRBV5-1 to TRBJ1-2; D gene unclear. This CDR3 is built from 17 residues. V dropped 0 bases and J dropped 0 bases, with 15 bases sitting between them. The V gene's germline CDR1 is SGHRS and CDR2 YFSETQ. In DNA form, the CDR3 reads TGCGCCAGCAGCTTGGTCCCCAGCGCCAGAGCTAACTATGGCTACACCTTC. Its translation: CASSLVPSARANYGYTF.

The chain couples TRBV28 to TRBJ2-3, with D possibly matching TRBD2 (6 bases). V was clipped by 3 bases and J by 4 bases, with 20 bases between them. CDR3 length equals 17 residues. CDR1 is MDHEN, CDR2 SYDVKM, per germline. The CDR3 nucleotides are TGTGCCAGCAGTTTCTACTTCCGACTAGGGAAAGCAGATACGCAGTATTTT. This encodes CASSFYFRLGKADTQYF.

This chain links TRBV12-3 or TRBV12-4 with TRBJ2-1, with D perhaps matching TRBD1 (6 bases). CDR3 length: 15 residues. Trimming pared 1 base from V and 4 bases from J, leaving 11 bases between. The CDR3 region is CASSLGGLKYNEQFF. CDR3 nucleotides: TGTGCCAGCAGTTTAGGGGGGCTCAAATACAATGAGCAGTTCTTC.

The chain links TRBV29-1 to TRBJ1-6; no clear D gene. This CDR3 spans 13 amino acids. CDR1 is SQVTM, CDR2 ANQGSEA, per germline. Trimming removed 6 bases from V and 3 bases from J, with 9 bases in between. CDR3: CSVTEDYNSPLHF. In DNA form, the CDR3 reads TGCAGCGTCACGGAGGACTATAATTCACCCCTCCACTTT.

The CDR3 DNA is TGTGCCAGCAGTGAATCGCCGGGACCGGGGTTAGATACGCAGTATTTT. Protein product: CASSESPGPGLDTQYF. The chain carries TRBV25-1 and TRBJ2-3; D assignment may be TRBD1 or TRBD2 (5 bases each). Germline-derived CDR1 and CDR2 are MGHDK and SYGVNS. CDR3 length: 16 amino acids. The V end lost 1 base, the J end lost 5 bases, and 16 bases lay between the germline ends. The variable domain in full, with the rest retrieved from reference TRBV25-1 and TRBJ2-3, is EADIYQTPRYLVIGTGKKITLECSQTMGHDKMYWYQQDPGMELHLIHYSYGVNSTEKGDLSSESTVSRIRTEHFPLTLESARPSHTSQYLCASSESPGPGLDTQYFGPGTRLTVL.

The table lists this clonotype with a few counts. The J gene is TRBJ2-1, the V gene TRBV20-1; TRBD2 might be the D (5 bases). Germline V gives CDR1 DFQATT, CDR2 SNEGSKA (reference sequence). The CDR3 runs 15 residues. Between the trimmed V and J ends, which lost 1 base and 9 bases, there was a span of 19 bases. CDR3 loop: CSARVSNGVGGEQFF. DNA for the CDR3: TGCAGTGCTAGAGTGTCCAACGGGGTAGGCGGTGAGCAGTTCTTC.

The chain couples TRBV25-1 to TRBJ1-1; TRBD1 is a possible D gene (5 bases). There are 12 residues in the CDR3. Germline V gene data show CDR1 as MGHDK and CDR2 as SYGVNS. Trimming shortened V by 8 bases and J by 4 bases, and 11 bases separated the two germline ends. DNA for the CDR3: TGTGCCAGCGGGACCGGGGGCACTGAAGCTTTCTTT. Its translation is CASGTGGTEAFF.

This clonotype was detected many times. The chain recombines TRBV20-1 with TRBJ2-1, with 9 bases aligning to TRBD1. Germline trimming cut 4 bases from V and 8 bases from J; bases unmatched to any gene: 6. The CDR3 sequence is 13 residues long. Germline V gives CDR1 DFQATT, CDR2 SNEGSKA (reference sequence). The CDR3 loop reads CSAITDRGDEQFF. CDR3 nucleotide sequence: TGCAGTGCTATTACGGACAGGGGTGATGAGCAGTTCTTC.

This chain connects TRBV12-3 or TRBV12-4 to TRBJ1-5, with 8 bases that match TRBD1. The CDR3 is 17 residues long. J was trimmed by 1 base and V by 4 bases; bases with no gene match: 9. CDR3 bases: TGTGCCAGCAGTTCTACCGGGACAGGATTAAGCAATCAGCCCCAGCATTTT. This gives the protein CASSSTGTGLSNQPQHF.

This clonotype was counted many times. The chain employs TRBV12-3 or TRBV12-4 and TRBJ2-5, with D possibly matching TRBD2 (6 bases). The CDR3 runs 14 residues. V lost 5 bases, J lost 5 bases, and 15 bases lay in between. The CDR3 DNA reads TGTGCCAGCAGTCGCCCGGAGGGCAGCGAGACCCAGTACTTC. It yields the protein CASSRPEGSETQYF.

This clonotype was counted ten times or more. The chain is built from TRBV12-3 or TRBV12-4 and TRBJ1-2; D gene unclear. Deletions cut 5 bases from V and 3 bases from J, with 13 bases between. The CDR3 loop spans 14 amino acids. CDR3 loop: CASSLEGSYYGYTF. CDR3 sequence (DNA): TGTGCCAGCAGTCTAGAAGGGAGCTACTATGGCTACACCTTC.